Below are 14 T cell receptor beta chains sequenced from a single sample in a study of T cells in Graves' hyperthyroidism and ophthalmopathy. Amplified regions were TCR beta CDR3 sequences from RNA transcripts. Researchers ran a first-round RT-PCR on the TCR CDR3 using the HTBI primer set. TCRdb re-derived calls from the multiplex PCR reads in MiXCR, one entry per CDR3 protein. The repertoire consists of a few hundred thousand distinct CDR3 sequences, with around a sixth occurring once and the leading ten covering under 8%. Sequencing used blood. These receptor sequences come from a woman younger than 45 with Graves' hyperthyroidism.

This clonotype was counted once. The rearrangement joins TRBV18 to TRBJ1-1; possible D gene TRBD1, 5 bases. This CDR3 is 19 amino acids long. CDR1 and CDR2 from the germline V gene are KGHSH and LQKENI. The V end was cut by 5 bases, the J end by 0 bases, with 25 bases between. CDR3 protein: CASSSQPGRRKGMNTEAFF. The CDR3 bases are TGTGCCAGCTCAAGCCAACCGGGACGGCGAAAGGGGATGAACACTGAAGCTTTCTTT.

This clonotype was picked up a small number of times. CDR3: CSAPTGSFGETQYF. The CDR3 nucleotides read TGCAGTGCCCCGACAGGCTCCTTCGGGGAGACCCAGTACTTC. This chain links TRBV20-1 with TRBJ2-5; D possibly corresponds to TRBD1 (6 bases). The CDR3 length is 14 residues. The germline gives CDR1 DFQATT, CDR2 SNEGSKA (reference sequence). Trimming removed 6 bases from V and 5 bases from J, with 19 bases in between.

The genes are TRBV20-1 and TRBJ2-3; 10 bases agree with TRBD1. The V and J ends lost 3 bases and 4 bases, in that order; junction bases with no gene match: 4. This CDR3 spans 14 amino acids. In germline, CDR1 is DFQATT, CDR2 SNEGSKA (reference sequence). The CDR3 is CSASSTGGADTQYF. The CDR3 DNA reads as TGCAGTGCTAGCTCGACAGGGGGCGCAGATACGCAGTATTTT.

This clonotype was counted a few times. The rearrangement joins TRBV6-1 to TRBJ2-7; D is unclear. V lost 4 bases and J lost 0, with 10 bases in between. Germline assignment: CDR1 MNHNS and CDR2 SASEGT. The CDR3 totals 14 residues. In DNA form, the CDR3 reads TGTGCCAGCAGTGTTAACCCAGGCTCCTACGAGCAGTACTTC. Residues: CASSVNPGSYEQYF.

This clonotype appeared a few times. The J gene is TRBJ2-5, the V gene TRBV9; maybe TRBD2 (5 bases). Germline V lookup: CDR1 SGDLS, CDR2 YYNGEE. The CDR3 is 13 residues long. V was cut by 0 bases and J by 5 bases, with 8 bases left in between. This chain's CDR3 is CASSVDRGETQYF. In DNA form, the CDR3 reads TGTGCCAGCAGCGTAGATAGAGGGGAGACCCAGTACTTC.

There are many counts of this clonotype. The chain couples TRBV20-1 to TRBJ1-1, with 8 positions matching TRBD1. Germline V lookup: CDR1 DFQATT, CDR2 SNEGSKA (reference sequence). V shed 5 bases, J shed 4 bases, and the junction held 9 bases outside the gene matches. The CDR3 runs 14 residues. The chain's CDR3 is CSAGTGGGTTEAFF. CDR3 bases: TGCAGTGCTGGCACAGGGGGAGGAACCACTGAAGCTTTCTTT.

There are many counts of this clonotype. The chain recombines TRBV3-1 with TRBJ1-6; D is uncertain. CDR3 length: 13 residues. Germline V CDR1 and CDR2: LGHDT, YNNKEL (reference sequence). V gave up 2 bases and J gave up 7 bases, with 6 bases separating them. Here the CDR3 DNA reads TGTGCCAGCAGCCAAACAGAGAATTCACCCCTCCACTTT. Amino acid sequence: CASSQTENSPLHF.

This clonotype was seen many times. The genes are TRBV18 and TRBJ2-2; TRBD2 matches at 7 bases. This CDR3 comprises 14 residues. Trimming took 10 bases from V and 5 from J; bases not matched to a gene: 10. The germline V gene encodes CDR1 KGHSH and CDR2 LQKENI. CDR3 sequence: CATNSRLATGELFF. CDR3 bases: TGTGCCACCAACTCTCGACTAGCAACCGGGGAGCTGTTTTTT.

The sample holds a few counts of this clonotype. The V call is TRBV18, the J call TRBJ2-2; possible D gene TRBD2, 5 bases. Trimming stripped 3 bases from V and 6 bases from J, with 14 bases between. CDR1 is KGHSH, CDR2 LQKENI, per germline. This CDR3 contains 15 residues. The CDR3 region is CASSPGVGNSGELFF. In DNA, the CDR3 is TGTGCCAGCTCACCGGGAGTCGGAAATTCCGGGGAGCTGTTTTTT.

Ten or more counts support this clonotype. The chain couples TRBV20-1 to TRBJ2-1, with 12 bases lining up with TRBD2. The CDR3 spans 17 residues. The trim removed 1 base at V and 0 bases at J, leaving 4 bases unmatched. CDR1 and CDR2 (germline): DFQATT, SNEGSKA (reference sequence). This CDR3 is CSARASGRDNSYNEQFF. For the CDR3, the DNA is TGCAGTGCTAGAGCTAGCGGGAGGGACAACTCCTACAATGAGCAGTTCTTC.

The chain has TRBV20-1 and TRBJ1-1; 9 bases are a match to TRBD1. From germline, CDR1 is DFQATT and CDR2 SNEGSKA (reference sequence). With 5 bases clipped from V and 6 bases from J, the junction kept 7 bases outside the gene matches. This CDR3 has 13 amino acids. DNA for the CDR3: TGCAGTGCTCCTCGGACAGGGGCCGCTGAAGCTTTCTTT. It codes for CSAPRTGAAEAFF.

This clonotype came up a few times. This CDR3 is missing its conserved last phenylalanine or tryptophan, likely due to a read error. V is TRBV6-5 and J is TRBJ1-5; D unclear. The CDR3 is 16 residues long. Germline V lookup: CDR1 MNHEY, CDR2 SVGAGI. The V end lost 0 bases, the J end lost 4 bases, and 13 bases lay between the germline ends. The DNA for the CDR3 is TGTGCCAGCAGTTACTCGATGGGAACACGAAATCAGCCCCAGCATCTT. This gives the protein CASSYSMGTRNQPQHL.

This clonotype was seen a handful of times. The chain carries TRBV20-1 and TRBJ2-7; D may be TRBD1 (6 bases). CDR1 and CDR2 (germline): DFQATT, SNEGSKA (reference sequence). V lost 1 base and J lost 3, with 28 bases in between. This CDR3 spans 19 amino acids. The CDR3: CSARGGQVSGPVRIYEQYF. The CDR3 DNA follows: TGCAGTGCTAGAGGGGGGCAGGTGTCCGGTCCGGTCCGTATCTACGAGCAGTACTTC.

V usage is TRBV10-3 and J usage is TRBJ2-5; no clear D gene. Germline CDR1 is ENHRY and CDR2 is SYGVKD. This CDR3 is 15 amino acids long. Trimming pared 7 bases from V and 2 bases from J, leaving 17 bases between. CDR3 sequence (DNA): TGTGCCATCAAGTCCGAGATATCCGTACAAGAGACCCAGTACTTC. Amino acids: CAIKSEISVQETQYF.